The clone carrying this TCR beta chain has ten or more counts. Its antigen is still unknown. Assembly of TCR beta libraries relied on iRepertoire HTBI primers together with Arm-PCR of CDR3 regions. From the multiplex PCR reads, TCRdb called clonotypes with MiXCR, one entry per CDR3 protein. Seen here are about 540,000 distinct CDR3 sequences, roughly 14% observed once, and the top ten hold roughly a tenth. The time point here: newly diagnosed GD, antithyroid drugs for less than 3 months. PBMC RNA served as the TCR library source. The data belong to a study of regulatory T cells in long-lasting Graves disease. Germline CDR1 reads MNHEY; CDR2 reads SMNVEV (reference sequence). The CDR3 contains 14 residues. V lost 3 bases, J lost 3 bases, and 2 bases stayed unmatched. Study-wide results and caveats: Persistent disease preferred TRBV28, TRBJ1-2 and TRBJ2-5; new disease, TRBV20-1 and TRBJ2-1.

The data were also submitted as part of a second study, on T cells in Graves' hyperthyroidism and ophthalmopathy. As that study records: Over 18 months, lack of ophthalmopathy progression marked Graves' hyperthyroidism as stable.

The sample here was peripheral blood mononuclear cells (PBMCs), taken at new diagnosis, from a patient treated with antithyroid drugs. This sequence was found in a man between 25 and 39 years old with Graves disease. This chain joins TRBV27 and TRBJ2-7; 10 bases agree with TRBD2. The CDR3 protein is CASSFSGRGYEQYF. In DNA, the CDR3 is TGTGCCAGCAGTTTCAGCGGGAGGGGCTACGAGCAGTACTTC.